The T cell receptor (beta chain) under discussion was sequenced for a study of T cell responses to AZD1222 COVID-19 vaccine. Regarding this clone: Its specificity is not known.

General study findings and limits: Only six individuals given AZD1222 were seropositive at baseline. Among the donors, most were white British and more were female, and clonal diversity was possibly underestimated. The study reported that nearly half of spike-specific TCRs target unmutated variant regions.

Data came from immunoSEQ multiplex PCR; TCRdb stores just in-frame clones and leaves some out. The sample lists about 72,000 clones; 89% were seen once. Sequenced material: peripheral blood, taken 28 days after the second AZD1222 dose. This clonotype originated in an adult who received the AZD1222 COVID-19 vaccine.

The CDR3 loop is CASSQFQGVDEKLFF. The CDR3 DNA reads TGTGCCAGCAGCCAATTTCAAGGCGTCGATGAAAAACTGTTTTTT. This sequence joins TRBV4-2 and TRBJ1-4; D unclear. CDR1 and CDR2 from the germline V gene are LGHNA and YNFKEQ. CDR3 length equals 15 residues. Trimming left V 2 bases short and J 6 bases short, with 13 bases between.